This T cell receptor beta chain was sequenced during a study of T cells in women clearing cervical HPV infection. Study at large: Cases' blood sampling followed lesion detection by median around 160 days (90 to 200). Study observations and caveats: Cases carried less TRBV6-7 than controls: about 0.1% versus 0.15%. Cases and controls were distinguished at AUC 0.83 by richness and V genes.

Produced via immunoSEQ multiplex PCR; TCRdb's table is partial and in-frame only. This sample's table has fewer than 35,000 clones. A remark on this clone: Its antigen is as yet unknown. Sequencing ends 3 residues short of the CDR3 end; the germline J gene provides the rest.

CDR3 length: 13 residues. Trimming pared 3 bases from V and 2 bases from J, leaving 5 bases between. The germline V gene has CDR1 SGHVS and CDR2 FNYEAQ. The clonotype comes from a woman between 18 and 75 years old with a cervical HPV16 infection that either progressed to CIN3+ or cleared (not recorded which). The V gene is TRBV7-6, the J gene TRBJ1-3; D unresolved. The sequenced sample was blood buffy coat. The sequenced CDR3 bases are TGTGCCAGCAGCTTGAGGGCTGGAAACACC. Residues: CASSLRAGNT. Given in full, the CDR3 is CASSLRAGNTIYF. Full variable domain (missing parts from reference TRBV7-6 and TRBJ1-3): GAGVSQSPRYKVTKRGQDVALRCDPISGHVSLYWYRQALGQGPEFLTYFNYEAQQDKSGLPNDRFSAERPEGSISTLTIQRTEQRDSAMYRCASSLRAGNTIYFGEGSWLTVV.